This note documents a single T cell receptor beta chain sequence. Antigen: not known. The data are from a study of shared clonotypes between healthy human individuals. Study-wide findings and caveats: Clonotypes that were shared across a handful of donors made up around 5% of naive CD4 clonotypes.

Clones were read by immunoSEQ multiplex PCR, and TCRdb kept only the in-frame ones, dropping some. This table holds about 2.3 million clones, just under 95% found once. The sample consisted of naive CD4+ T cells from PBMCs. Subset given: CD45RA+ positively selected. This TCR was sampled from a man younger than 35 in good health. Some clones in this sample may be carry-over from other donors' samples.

The CDR3 sequence: CASSELVGGKQETQYF. The CDR3, as DNA: TGTGCCAGCAGTGAATTGGTGGGGGGGAAACAAGAGACCCAGTACTTC. The chain joins TRBV25-1 to TRBJ2-5, with 7 bases identical to TRBD2. Looked up from germline, CDR1 is MGHDK and CDR2 is SYGVNS. The CDR3 has 16 residues. V trimming: 1 base; J trimming: 2 bases; junction bases outside the gene matches: 7.